The clone carrying this T cell receptor beta chain was seen once. The germline V gene has CDR1 SGHKS and CDR2 YYEKEE (reference sequence). The CDR3 is made up of 15 amino acids. The V gene lost 4 bases and the J gene lost 8 bases, with 18 bases spanning the gap. The data originate from a study of blood T cell repertoires in COVID-19. Study overall: Donors in the United States, Italy and Spain gave samples during acute or convalescent COVID-19. T cells, B-cell-depleted T cells, or PBMCs supplied cDNA or gDNA.

Original processing notes: Amplification with reference gene primers provided the estimates of nucleated cell counts. Measured with immunoSEQ multiplex PCR; TCRdb has only the in-frame clones, and not every one. That table is the source of V, J and clone size, and D and trimming were worked out from the DNA. This sample carries 250,000 or so clones, around nine tenths of them seen once, and the ten largest clones take 0.94%. This TCR derives from a woman aged 40 to 55 who had recovered from COVID-19. Material: peripheral blood. The chain carries TRBV5-5 and TRBJ1-4, with D perhaps matching TRBD1 (6 bases). The CDR3 loop reads CASSLDDRLSEKLFF. The CDR3, as DNA: TGTGCCAGCAGCCTAGATGACAGGCTCAGCGAAAAACTGTTTTTT.